The source of this T cell receptor (beta chain) is a study of T cells in Graves' hyperthyroidism and ophthalmopathy. Background on the study: Before treatment of any kind, peripheral blood was taken at initial diagnosis.

The investigators amplified TCR beta CDR3 regions from RNA transcripts. The HTBI primer set drove a first-round RT-PCR of the TCR CDR3. TCRdb recomputed calls from the multiplex PCR reads with MiXCR, one row per CDR3 protein. The sample shows 350,000 to 500,000 distinct CDR3 sequences, roughly an eighth of them seen only once. Hyperthyroidism of Graves' type that showed no ophthalmopathy progression within 18 months was stable. Trimming took 2 bases from V and 4 from J; bases not matched to a gene: 2. Germline V gene sequence: CDR1 DFQATT, CDR2 SNEGSKA (reference sequence). The CDR3 sequence is 15 residues long.

The sequence came from a young woman with Graves' hyperthyroidism. J is TRBJ2-3 and V is TRBV20-1, with 14 nucleotides matching TRBD2. Sequencing input: blood. The CDR3 sequence is CSARRLAGGSDTQYF. In nucleotides, the CDR3 is TGCAGTGCTAGAAGACTAGCGGGAGGGTCAGATACGCAGTATTTT.